These T cell receptor beta chains were read from a single sample in a study of blood T cell repertoires in COVID-19. TCRdb keeps only in-frame clones here, not all; method: immunoSEQ multiplex PCR. This repertoire shows just over 85,000 clones, 80% to 90% found once; its top ten account for 7.5% to 9.5%. Sequences were obtained from peripheral blood. These receptors came from a man aged 45 to 65 with acute or convalescent COVID-19. Each CDR3 is given without its conserved first and last residue. Each record gives: clone size, CDR3 length, J gene, V gene, CDR3 protein. Clone size appears in some rows only: once, few, many, or a class for an expanded clone.

- 15 TRBJ1-5 TRBV5-5 ASSFNLQGAGNQPQH
- 10 TRBJ1-2 TRBV12-3/TRBV12-4 ASRGGTGGYT
- 12 TRBJ1-6 TRBV12-5 ASASRDSNSPLH
- 16 TRBJ2-1 TRBV7-8 ASSLASQRRSSYNEQF
- 15 TRBJ2-5 TRBV7-7 ASSSTGSGAYQETQY
once 14 TRBJ2-6 TRBV11-3 ASSLVAESGANVLT
- 9 TRBJ1-3 TRBV7-9 ASSKETTIY
- 10 TRBJ1-1 TRBV5-1 ASSLGQTEAF
- 11 TRBJ1-2 TRBV3-1/TRBV3-2 ASSQGQGYGYT
- 12 TRBJ1-2 TRBV3-1/TRBV3-2 ASSHEGTGHGYT
- 12 TRBJ1-2 TRBV6-1 ASSEIGANYGYT
- 11 TRBJ1-2 TRBV29-1 SVENRGARGYT
once 11 TRBJ2-1 TRBV3-1/TRBV3-2 ASSQGTSNEQF
- 17 TRBJ2-7 TRBV14 ASSPLFLTGGTRLAEQY
- 11 TRBJ1-1 TRBV10-3 AISETGLSEAF
- 10 TRBJ2-1 TRBV28 ASHSRLNEQF
- 10 TRBJ1-2 TRBV30 AWSPGLYGYT
- 11 TRBJ1-1 TRBV18 ASSPTGNTEAF
few 12 TRBJ1-2 TRBV29-1 SVDPTGTGYGYT
- 12 TRBJ1-1 TRBV5-1 ASSQGGDTGEAF
- 15 TRBJ1-4 TRBV28 ASINPGQGLANEKLF